This is a list of T cell receptor beta chains from one sample in a study of brain T cells in children with intractable seizures. Profiling relied on immunoSEQ multiplex PCR, and the TCRdb table lists in-frame clones only, not all of them. In the table there are roughly 80,000 clones, around 93% of which are singletons. The input for sequencing was peripheral blood, taken at surgery. The source of these receptors is a boy in the first two years of life with tuberous sclerosis and intractable seizures. CDR3s include the opening cysteine and the closing phenylalanine or tryptophan. A D gene is named only where the DNA matches it firmly. Clone size is not always given. Where it is, it says once, few, many or a class for expanded clones.

d_call clone_size j_call v_call cdr3_aa cdr3_nt
TRBD2 NA TRBJ2-4 TRBV7-2 CASSLAASGGFVKNIQYF TGTGCCAGCAGCTTAGCGGCTAGCGGGGGGTTCGTCAAAAACATTCAGTACTTC
NA NA TRBJ1-5 TRBV9 CASSPRAGGQPQHF TGTGCCAGCAGCCCAAGGGCGGGGGGCCAGCCCCAGCATTTT
NA NA TRBJ1-1 TRBV6-6 CATTTALQAFF TGTGCCACCACGACGGCCCTGCAAGCTTTCTTT
NA NA TRBJ1-1 TRBV7-3 CASSLGSGVGTEAFF TGTGCCAGCAGCTTAGGCTCAGGGGTGGGCACTGAAGCTTTCTTT
NA NA TRBJ1-2 TRBV28 CASSQYRVDGYTF TGTGCCAGCAGTCAATACAGGGTAGATGGCTACACCTTC
NA NA TRBJ1-3 TRBV3-1/TRBV3-2 CASSQEAGASSGNTIYF TGTGCCAGCAGCCAAGAGGCAGGGGCAAGCTCTGGAAACACCATATATTTT
NA NA TRBJ1-5 TRBV12-3/TRBV12-4 CASRVGQNQPQHF TGTGCCAGCAGGGTGGGACAAAATCAGCCCCAGCATTTT
TRBD1 NA TRBJ1-6 TRBV28 CASSPSDRSSYNSPLHF TGTGCCAGCAGTCCCTCGGACAGGAGCTCCTATAATTCACCCCTCCACTTT
NA NA TRBJ2-5 TRBV27 CASSLGTSPGETQYF TGTGCCAGCAGTTTAGGGACCTCGCCCGGGGAGACCCAGTACTTC
NA NA TRBJ1-5 TRBV6-5 CAKGRNQPQHF TGTGCCAAGGGAAGAAATCAGCCCCAGCATTTT
NA NA TRBJ2-2 TRBV9 CASSVDGRRAGELFF NA
NA NA TRBJ2-2 TRBV7-9 CASSPRGTGELFF TGTGCCAGCAGCCCCCGGGGCACCGGGGAGCTGTTTTTT
TRBD2 NA TRBJ2-7 TRBV19 CASSDSGAYEQYF TGTGCCAGTAGTGATAGCGGGGCCTACGAGCAGTACTTC
NA NA TRBJ2-7 TRBV2 CASRGYLPLFSLTYSYEQYF TGTGCCAGCCGGGGTTACCTACCCCTATTTTCTCTAACCTACTCCTACGAGCAGTACTTC
NA NA TRBJ2-7 TRBV7-2 CASSLYSGPYEQYF TGTGCCAGCAGCTTATATTCAGGGCCCTACGAGCAGTACTTC
NA NA TRBJ1-2 TRBV29-1 CSVYHNNYGYTF TGCAGCGTTTATCACAACAACTATGGCTACACCTTC
NA NA TRBJ2-1 TRBV6-6 CASSYSQGWNEQFF TGTGCCAGCAGTTACTCCCAGGGATGGAATGAGCAGTTCTTC
NA few TRBJ1-2 TRBV14 CASSQGGGYTF TGTGCCAGCAGCCAGGGGGGTGGCTACACCTTC
NA few TRBJ2-2 TRBV19 CASSIDPGHTGELFF TGTGCCAGTAGTATAGATCCGGGGCACACCGGGGAGCTGTTTTTT
TRBD1 NA TRBJ2-2 TRBV6-5 CASKGQLTGELFF TGTGCCAGCAAGGGACAGCTCACCGGGGAGCTGTTTTTT
TRBD1 NA TRBJ1-1 TRBV5-1 CASSPRQGSTEAFF TGCGCCAGCAGCCCTAGACAGGGTAGCACTGAAGCTTTCTTT
TRBD2 NA TRBJ2-5 TRBV9 CASSVRSGGALGETQYF TGTGCCAGCAGCGTACGGAGCGGGGGGGCCTTGGGAGAGACCCAGTACTTC
TRBD1 NA TRBJ2-7 TRBV2 CASKPGQGVYEQYF TGTGCCAGTAAACCGGGACAGGGAGTATACGAGCAGTACTTC
NA NA TRBJ1-1 TRBV7-9 CASSLGGGTEAFF TGTGCCAGCAGCTTAGGGGGAGGCACTGAAGCTTTCTTT
NA NA TRBJ2-7 TRBV25-1 CASSEYSSYEQYF TGTGCCAGCAGTGAATACAGCTCCTACGAGCAGTACTTC
TRBD1 NA TRBJ2-4 TRBV7-9 CASSLGVSRGLGKNIQYF TGTGCCAGCAGCTTAGGGGTGTCCAGGGGGCTTGGCAAAAACATTCAGTACTTC
TRBD2 NA TRBJ2-5 TRBV24-1 CATSDSLAGVETQYF TGTGCCACCAGTGATTCGCTAGCGGGGGTAGAGACCCAGTACTTC
NA NA TRBJ2-4 TRBV6-2/TRBV6-3 CASSYSVRGLNIQYF TGTGCCAGCAGTTACTCGGTGAGGGGGTTAAACATTCAGTACTTC
NA NA TRBJ1-1 TRBV5-8 CASSLGRGAFF TGTGCCAGCAGCTTGGGCAGGGGTGCTTTCTTT
NA once TRBJ2-1 TRBV5-1 CASSRTSYNEQFF TGCGCCAGCAGCCGGACCAGTTACAATGAGCAGTTCTTC
NA NA TRBJ2-1 TRBV25-1 CASSGLTRKHYNEQFF TGTGCCAGCAGTGGCCTGACTAGAAAACACTACAATGAGCAGTTCTTC
NA NA TRBJ1-2 TRBV6-5 CASSYSSGARGGYTF TGTGCCAGCAGTTACTCGTCGGGGGCGCGAGGTGGCTACACCTTC
NA NA TRBJ1-4 TRBV6-5 CASRKGPGVGEKLFF TGTGCCAGCCGCAAAGGCCCGGGGGTCGGTGAAAAACTGTTTTTT
NA NA TRBJ1-6 TRBV15 CATRGKNSPLHF TGTGCCACCAGGGGAAAAAATTCACCCCTCCACTTT
NA NA TRBJ2-7 TRBV3-1/TRBV3-2 CASSLTTGQKYEQYF TGTGCCAGCAGCCTTACGACAGGACAAAAGTACGAGCAGTACTTC
TRBD1 NA TRBJ2-5 TRBV7-8 CASSLVVTGQETQYF TGTGCCAGCAGCTTAGTTGTGACAGGGCAAGAGACCCAGTACTTC
NA NA TRBJ1-5 TRBV30 CAWSLRSNQPQHF TGTGCCTGGAGTTTACGGAGCAATCAGCCCCAGCATTTT
NA NA TRBJ2-3 TRBV5-1 CASSLAEGDTQYF TGCGCCAGCAGCTTGGCAGAAGGAGATACGCAGTATTTT
NA NA TRBJ1-5 TRBV4-1 CASSPAGSLYSNQPQHF TGCGCCAGCAGCCCCGCGGGTAGTTTATATAGCAATCAGCCCCAGCATTTT
TRBD1 NA TRBJ1-5 TRBV6-1 CASSEGTGIWQPQHF TGTGCCAGCAGTGAAGGGACAGGGATATGGCAGCCCCAGCATTTT
TRBD1 NA TRBJ1-5 TRBV5-6 CASSQGQGARLGHQPQHF TGTGCCAGCAGCCAGGGACAGGGGGCAAGGCTTGGGCATCAGCCCCAGCATTTT
NA NA TRBJ2-3 TRBV5-4 CASSLDGPDTQYF TGTGCCAGCAGCTTGGATGGGCCAGATACGCAGTATTTT
NA NA TRBJ1-2 TRBV5-8 CASSLGDGRTSNYGYTF TGTGCCAGCAGCTTGGGGGACGGACGGACCTCTAACTATGGCTACACCTTC
TRBD1 few TRBJ1-1 TRBV6-5 CASSPQGYTEAFF TGTGCCAGCAGTCCACAGGGGTACACTGAAGCTTTCTTT
NA NA TRBJ1-2 TRBV28 CASSFGGRAEGYTF TGTGCCAGCAGTTTTGGGGGGCGGGCAGAGGGCTACACCTTC
NA NA TRBJ2-3 TRBV15 CATSRDLQRVDTQYF TGTGCCACCAGCAGAGATTTGCAGCGGGTTGATACGCAGTATTTT
NA NA TRBJ2-6 TRBV4-2 CASSQEQRSGANVLTF TGTGCCAGCAGCCAAGAGCAGCGCTCTGGGGCCAACGTCCTGACTTTC